This T cell receptor (beta chain) appears in the sequencing data of a study of glioma-infiltrating T cells. On this clonotype itself: The antigen is unknown.

Whole-study results and caveats: Non-neoplastic patients had below-expected tissue-blood divergence, while all gliomas exceeded expectation. Only very few CDR3 sequences appeared in both tissue and blood.

Using RNA template, CDR3s of TCR alpha and beta were amplified with iRepertoire arm-PCR. Input was roughly 95-450 ng of tissue mRNA or PBMC total RNA. MiXCR, run by TCRdb on the multiplex PCR reads, gives a single entry per CDR3 protein. The data contain under 150,000 distinct CDR3 sequences, roughly two fifths of them singletons. Looked up from germline, CDR1 is SNHLY and CDR2 is FYNNEI. CDR3 length: 13 residues. Sequencing was carried out using glioma tissue, nonneoplastic brain tissue, or PBMCs (not recorded which). The chain joins TRBV2 to TRBJ2-3; TRBD2 matches 8 bases. This TCR came from a human donor with low-grade glioma or glioblastoma, undergoing nonglioma brain surgery, or in good health (not recorded which). The CDR3 DNA reads as TGTGCAGAGGAGGGGCTAGCGGGTGATACGCAGTATTTT. Translation: CAEEGLAGDTQYF.